A selection of T cell receptor beta chains follows, all from one sample in a study of cytotoxic CD8 clonotypes in ibrutinib-treated CLL. The repertoire was sequenced with immunoSEQ multiplex PCR; TCRdb's copy has only in-frame clones and lacks some. This table has about 150,000 clones, roughly 83% appearing once. Specimen: PBMCs, collected after 12 months of ibrutinib treatment. The receptors stem from a human donor with chronic lymphocytic leukemia. Both conserved end residues are part of each CDR3. Fields, in order: D gene, clone size, J gene, V gene, CDR3 DNA, CDR3 protein. D genes are given only for firm matches. Size tells how often a clone was seen (once, few, many) or the class of an expanded clone, and some rows leave it out.

- | - | TRBJ1-2 | TRBV18 | TGTGCCAGCTCACCCATGGGGGATCACTATGGCTACACCTTC | CASSPMGDHYGYTF
TRBD1 | - | TRBJ2-3 | TRBV4-3 | TGCGCCAGCAGCCGAACCGGGACAGATACAGATACGCAGTATTTT | CASSRTGTDTDTQYF
- | - | TRBJ1-2 | TRBV30 | TGTGCCTGGAGTGTAGTCGGAGGTTGGGGAGGCGGCTACACCTTC | CAWSVVGGWGGGYTF
TRBD1 | - | TRBJ2-7 | TRBV27 | TGTGCCAGCAGTCGAAGACAGGGCATCAGCGCCTACGAGCAGTACTTC | CASSRRQGISAYEQYF
TRBD1 | - | TRBJ2-2 | TRBV30 | TGTGCCTCCGGGCTAACAGGGGCCGGGGAGCTGTTTTTT | CASGLTGAGELFF
TRBD2 | - | TRBJ2-1 | TRBV18 | TGTGCCAGCTCGTCCCTCGGGAGGGGTGATCACTACAATGAGCAGTTCTTC | CASSSLGRGDHYNEQFF
- | - | TRBJ2-2 | TRBV4-3 | TGCGCCAGCAGCCATACAGGGACCGGGGAGCTGTTTTTT | CASSHTGTGELFF
TRBD2 | - | TRBJ2-3 | TRBV11-3 | TGTGCCAGCAGCCGATCTAGCGGGAGGGCCTCAGATACGCAGTATTTT | CASSRSSGRASDTQYF
TRBD2 | - | TRBJ2-1 | TRBV18 | TGTGCCAGCTCACCAATATCGGGAGGACTAAATGAGCAGTTCTTC | CASSPISGGLNEQFF
- | - | TRBJ2-1 | TRBV7-6 | TGTGCCAGCAGCTTATCGTTGGACAAGCAGTTCTTC | CASSLSLDKQFF
- | - | TRBJ2-3 | TRBV7-2 | TGTGCCAGCAGCTTAGTTCCTAACACAGATACGCAGTATTTT | CASSLVPNTDTQYF
- | few | TRBJ2-7 | TRBV5-1 | TGCGCCAGCAGCTTGGAGGGCCGACTCTCCTACGAGCAGTACTTC | CASSLEGRLSYEQYF
- | - | TRBJ2-1 | TRBV7-9 | TGTGCCAGCAGCTCGCTGGGACCAAACAATGAGCAGTTCTTC | CASSSLGPNNEQFF
TRBD2 | - | TRBJ2-1 | TRBV15 | TGTGCCACCAGCGAGGGACTAGCTGTGAGGGAGCAGTTCTTC | CATSEGLAVREQFF
- | few | TRBJ1-5 | TRBV10-3 | TGTGCCATCGGAGGGGAAGGTTTGGTCAATCAGCCCCAGCATTTT | CAIGGEGLVNQPQHF